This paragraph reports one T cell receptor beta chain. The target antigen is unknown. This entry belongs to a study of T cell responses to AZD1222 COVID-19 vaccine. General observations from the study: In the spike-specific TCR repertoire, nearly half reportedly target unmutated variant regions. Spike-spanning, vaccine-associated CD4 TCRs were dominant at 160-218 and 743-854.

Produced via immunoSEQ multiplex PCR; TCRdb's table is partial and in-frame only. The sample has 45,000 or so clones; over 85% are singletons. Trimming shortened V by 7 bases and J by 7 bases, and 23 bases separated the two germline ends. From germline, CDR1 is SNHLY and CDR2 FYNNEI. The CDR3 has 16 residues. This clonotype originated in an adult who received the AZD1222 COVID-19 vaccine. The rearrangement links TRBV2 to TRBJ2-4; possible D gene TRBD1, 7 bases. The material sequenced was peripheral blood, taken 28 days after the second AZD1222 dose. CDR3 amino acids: CASNSRGGGLSNIQYF. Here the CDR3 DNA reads TGTGCCAGCAATTCCCGCGGAGGGGGCTTAAGTAACATTCAGTACTTC.